This T cell receptor (beta chain) is from a study of cytomegalovirus exposure and HLA in healthy donors. 60 Vbeta and 13 Jbeta primers were used in PCR. Profiling relied on immunoSEQ multiplex PCR, and the TCRdb table lists in-frame clones only, not all of them. The table includes roughly 180,000 clones, 84% detected once. This receptor was taken from a man in his thirties or forties in good health and CMV-seronegative. The specimen sequenced was PBMCs.

The CDR3 loop is CAWSVRGLAATDTQYF. As DNA, the CDR3 is TGTGCCTGGAGTGTAAGAGGACTAGCGGCCACAGATACGCAGTATTTT. This chain uses TRBV30 with TRBJ2-3, with TRBD2 matching 10 bases. This CDR3 is built from 16 residues. Trimming removed 0 bases from V and 2 bases from J; junction bases left unmatched: 5. From germline, CDR1 is GTSNPN and CDR2 SVGIG (reference sequence).